Each of the 17 T cell receptor beta chains below was sequenced from the same sample in a study of T-cell memory formation after mild COVID-19. One entry per CDR3 protein, called by TCRdb with MiXCR from the 5' RACE reads. The sample has over 150,000 distinct CDR3 sequences; 10% to 15% are singletons. Sequenced: PBMCs or a T cell subset sorted from them (not recorded which). The source of these receptors is a man in his late teens or twenties who had mild COVID-19 (a few samples of this study predate the infection). Cell type and time point are not known.

This clonotype appeared a few times. This chain uses TRBV12-3 or TRBV12-4 with TRBJ2-3, with 12 nucleotides matching TRBD2. With 5 bases clipped from V and 0 bases from J, the junction kept 6 bases outside the gene matches. The CDR3 length is 17 residues. In nucleotides, the CDR3 is TGTGCCAGCAGTCCGGCCGGGACTAGCGGGAGCACAGATACGCAGTATTTT. Protein product: CASSPAGTSGSTDTQYF.

The J gene is TRBJ2-3, the V gene TRBV9; possibly TRBD2 for D (5 bases). Germline V CDR1 and CDR2: SGDLS, YYNGEE. V was pared by 4 bases and J by 6 bases, with 15 bases between. This CDR3 is built from 14 residues. As DNA, the CDR3 is TGTGCCAGCAGCAGCGGTGTTACAGCCGATACGCAGTATTTT. Amino acid sequence: CASSSGVTADTQYF. Combining the CDR3 with reference TRBV9 and TRBJ2-3 gives the whole variable domain DSGVTQTPKHLITATGQRVTLRCSPRSGDLSVYWYQQSLDQGLQFLIQYYNGEERAKGNILERFSAQQFPDLHSELNLSSLELGDSALYFCASSSGVTADTQYFGPGTRLTVL.

This clonotype was observed a handful of times. The CDR3 sequence: CASSLLGRVRDIQYF. In nucleotides, the CDR3 is TGTGCCAGCAGCCTACTCGGTCGGGTGAGGGACATTCAGTACTTC. V usage is TRBV5-6 and J usage is TRBJ2-4; a weak D match, TRBD2 (5 bases). CDR1 is SGHDT, CDR2 YYEEEE, per germline. The CDR3 totals 15 residues. Trimming pared 4 bases from V and 8 bases from J, leaving 19 bases between.

This clonotype was observed a few times. The rearrangement uses TRBV6-5 and TRBJ2-5, with 8 bases that match TRBD2. With V trimmed by 3 bases and J by 5 bases, 11 bases remained unmatched. Germline V gene data show CDR1 as MNHEY and CDR2 as SVGAGI. The CDR3 sequence is 16 residues long. The CDR3 coding sequence is TGTGCCAGCAGTTATTCCGACGCGGGGGGCGGGGAGACCCAGTACTTC. This sequence encodes CASSYSDAGGGETQYF.

The chain has TRBV5-1 and TRBJ2-1; 10 positions match TRBD1. The ends lost 3 bases at V and 3 bases at J; junction bases unmatched: 6. The CDR3 loop spans 16 amino acids. The germline V gene encodes CDR1 SGHRS and CDR2 YFSETQ. The CDR3 DNA follows: TGCGCCAGCAGCTGGGGACAGGGGAGCTACTACAATGAGCAGTTCTTC. This codes for CASSWGQGSYYNEQFF.

This clonotype has a handful of counts. The rearrangement links TRBV27 to TRBJ2-2, with TRBD2 matching 9 bases. The CDR3 has 15 amino acids. V lost 6 bases and J lost 6; bases outside the gene matches: 8. Germline V gene sequence: CDR1 MNHEY, CDR2 SMNVEV (reference sequence). The CDR3 is CASRTGLAGAGELFF. CDR3 sequence (DNA): TGTGCCAGCAGGACGGGACTAGCCGGCGCCGGGGAGCTGTTTTTT.

This clonotype was seen a few times. The CDR3 DNA reads as TGTGCCAGCAGCTTAAAGGCAGGGGCCAAAAACATTCAGTACTTC. It codes for CASSLKAGAKNIQYF. The chain uses TRBV7-3 and TRBJ2-4; tentative D call: TRBD1 (5 bases). Looked up from germline, CDR1 is SGHTA and CDR2 is FQGTGA. V was shortened by 1 base and J by 1 base, with 8 bases between the two germline ends. There are 15 residues in the CDR3.

The V call is TRBV12-3 or TRBV12-4, the J call TRBJ1-2; tentative D call: TRBD1 (6 bases). This CDR3 comprises 17 residues. Trimming stripped 4 bases from V and 3 bases from J, with 21 bases between. In DNA form, the CDR3 reads TGTGCCAGCAGTTACCGACTCCTACAGGGTTTTGACTATGGCTACACCTTC. This codes for CASSYRLLQGFDYGYTF.

This clonotype was observed a few times. The gene calls are TRBV6-2 or TRBV6-3 and TRBJ2-3; 8 nucleotides line up with TRBD2. Germline assignment: CDR1 MNHEY and CDR2 SVGEGT. V lost 6 bases and J lost 2; bases outside the gene matches: 4. The CDR3 is 14 residues long. CDR3 protein: CASSGGALTDTQYF. The CDR3 nucleotides read TGTGCCAGCAGCGGGGGGGCACTCACAGATACGCAGTATTTT.

V is TRBV7-9 and J is TRBJ1-1; D remains ambiguous. Germline values: CDR1 SEHNR, CDR2 FQNEAQ (reference sequence). The CDR3 is made up of 13 amino acids. The V gene lost 2 bases and the J gene lost 7 bases, with 11 bases spanning the gap. CDR3 sequence reads: CASSLFGLLEAFF. The CDR3 nucleotides read TGTGCCAGCAGCTTATTTGGCCTGCTTGAAGCTTTCTTT.

The V gene is TRBV12-3 or TRBV12-4, the J gene TRBJ1-2, with 8 bases matching TRBD1. J was trimmed by 5 bases and V by 2 bases; bases with no gene match: 1. The CDR3 spans 13 residues. CDR3 in amino acids: CASSLRTGYGYTF. The CDR3 DNA follows: TGTGCCAGCAGTTTACGGACAGGGTATGGCTACACCTTC.

This clonotype occurred a few times. V gene TRBV20-1 combines with J gene TRBJ2-1; D remains unclear. Trimming took 4 bases from V and 6 from J, leaving 4 bases between them. This CDR3 has 10 amino acids. Per the germline V gene, CDR1 is DFQATT and CDR2 is SNEGSKA (reference sequence). CDR3 region: CSATSNEQFF. The CDR3 DNA is TGCAGTGCTACGAGCAATGAGCAGTTCTTC.

There are a few counts of this clonotype. The rearrangement uses TRBV9 and TRBJ2-3; 12 positions match TRBD2. This CDR3 comprises 17 residues. J gave up 2 bases and V 4 bases, and 8 bases lay outside the gene matches. CDR1 is SGDLS and CDR2 is YYNGEE in the germline V gene. Here the CDR3 DNA reads TGTGCCAGCAGCTCCCCTAGCGGGGGGGCCCCCACAGATACGCAGTATTTT. It is translated as CASSSPSGGAPTDTQYF.

V is TRBV7-2 and J is TRBJ1-3; TRBD1 aligns across 8 bases. Germline CDR1 and CDR2: SGHTA and FQGNSA. V trimming: 5 bases; J trimming: 4 bases; junction bases outside the gene matches: 7. This CDR3 has 15 amino acids. CDR3 in DNA: TGTGCCAGCAGCACGAAGACAGGGGCAGGAAACACCATATATTTT. Residues: CASSTKTGAGNTIYF.

This chain connects TRBV5-1 to TRBJ1-1, with TRBD1 identical over 7 bases. This CDR3 region has 15 residues. Germline assignment: CDR1 SGHRS and CDR2 YFSETQ. Trimming at V came to 0 bases and at J to 2 bases, leaving 4 bases not matched to a gene. The CDR3 region is CASSLGGTANTEAFF. In nucleotides, the CDR3 is TGCGCCAGCAGCTTGGGAGGGACAGCCAACACTGAAGCTTTCTTT.

The V and J genes are TRBV6-6 and TRBJ2-3, with D perhaps matching TRBD1 (6 bases). Germline V gene sequence: CDR1 MNHNY, CDR2 SVGAGI (reference sequence). CDR3 length equals 14 residues. The V and J ends lost 2 bases and 7 bases respectively, with 13 bases between them. CDR3 sequence (DNA): TGTGCCAGCAGTTACACTAACAGGGCTTATACGCAGTATTTT. This gives the protein CASSYTNRAYTQYF.

The chain employs TRBV5-1 and TRBJ2-3, with 9 bases aligning to TRBD1. Per the germline V gene, CDR1 is SGHRS and CDR2 is YFSETQ. There are 16 residues in the CDR3. With V trimmed by 5 bases and J by 2 bases, 9 bases remained unmatched. CDR3 region: CASRRPGQGHTDTQYF. The DNA of the CDR3 is TGCGCCAGCAGGCGGCCGGGACAGGGACACACAGATACGCAGTATTTT.